This entry concerns a single TCR beta chain. Its antigen is unidentified. J gave up 5 bases and V 1 base, and 0 bases lay outside the gene matches. Germline CDR1 and CDR2: KGHSH and LQKENI. CDR3 length: 15 amino acids. The data belong to a study of follicular helper T cells after annual influenza vaccination. Overall study findings and caveats: Most later recoveries of Day 7 ICOS+CD38+ clones were ICOS-CD38- cTfh. Productive TCRB sequences came from only roughly 9.5-22% of cells.

Indicated time point: 2015-2016 season, 7 days after influenza vaccination. Profiling relied on immunoSEQ multiplex PCR, and the TCRdb table lists in-frame clones only, not all of them. The repertoire holds around 7,000 clones, about four fifths seen once, with roughly 1.3% in the top ten. The J gene is TRBJ1-4, the V gene TRBV18, with TRBD1 matching over 11 bases. The sequence came from an adult who received the influenza vaccine. Specimen: CXCR5- memory CD4+ T cells sorted from blood, collected 7 days after influenza vaccination. The CDR3 spells CASSPRTGGNEKLFF. Here the CDR3 DNA reads TGTGCCAGCTCACCACGGACAGGGGGCAATGAAAAACTGTTTTTT.